This T cell receptor beta chain was retrieved from a study of cytomegalovirus exposure and HLA in healthy donors. Overall study findings and caveats: Among TCR beta chains of equal frequency, HLA-associated ones were more clonally expanded in a later analysis.

After removal of 4 bases from V and 5 bases from J, the junction contained 6 bases not matched to a gene. CDR1 is MGHRA and CDR2 is YSYEKL in the germline V gene. The CDR3 runs 14 residues. This clone was counted a single time. Its antigen is not known. Both 60 Vbeta primers and 13 Jbeta primers went into the PCR. Repertoires were generated with immunoSEQ multiplex PCR, while TCRdb's copy carries only in-frame clones and drops some. The sample has about 180,000 clones, roughly four fifths seen once. The sequencing sample was made of PBMCs. The chain carries TRBV4-1 and TRBJ1-2; 8 nucleotides align to TRBD1. The clonotype originates from a woman aged 18-30 years in good health and CMV-seropositive. For the CDR3, the DNA is TGCGCCAGCAGCCGAGAACAGGGGGAGTATGGCTACACCTTC. It translates to CASSREQGEYGYTF.